The 32 T cell receptor beta chains below were found in one sample sequenced in a study of human T cells and chemical hapten exposure. Time point here: patch test 1, 2 weeks after DPC sensitization. Treatment described: therapeutic diphenylcyclopropenone sensitization with weekly scalp DPC. Each CDR3 protein gets one entry after TCRdb re-called the RACE reads with MiXCR. The sample has about 340,000 distinct CDR3 sequences, about 7% seen once. The source material was whole blood, sampled in connection with sensitization to the hapten diphenylcyclopropenone (DPC). The receptors here all came from a woman between 18 and 29 years old with alopecia areata. Some clones in this sample may be carry-over from other donors' samples.

This clonotype was counted at least ten times. The CDR3 DNA is TGCAGTGCTAGAGTAAACCTTGACAGGGTTGGGGCCAACGTCCTGACTTTC. This encodes CSARVNLDRVGANVLTF. This rearrangement joins TRBV20-1 to TRBJ2-6, with 7 bases lining up with TRBD1. V lost 1 base to trimming and J lost 3 bases; unmatched junction nucleotides: 9. Germline values: CDR1 DFQATT, CDR2 SNEGSKA (reference sequence). The CDR3 totals 17 residues.

This clonotype was counted ten times or more. J is TRBJ2-3 and V is TRBV13, with D possibly matching TRBD2 (7 bases). Trimming took off 3 bases at V and 1 base at J, with 20 bases between the two ends. This CDR3 has 18 amino acids. The V gene's germline CDR1 is PRHDT and CDR2 FYEKMQ (reference sequence). CDR3 in DNA: TGTGCCAGCAGCTTGGGTTGGGCTCGCGGGGGCGGCACAGATACGCAGTATTTT. Its protein product is CASSLGWARGGGTDTQYF.

This clonotype was observed a handful of times. This sequence joins TRBV6-5 and TRBJ2-3; TRBD2 matches at 8 bases. Germline assignment: CDR1 MNHEY and CDR2 SVGAGI. V trimming: 2 bases; J trimming: 10 bases; junction bases outside the gene matches: 5. CDR3 length: 13 residues. CDR3 DNA: TGTGCCAGCAGTTACAAAGCGGGGGTCCCGCAGTATTTT. Its translation is CASSYKAGVPQYF.

This clonotype was picked up a small number of times. Because the CDR3's place on the DNA is in doubt, the DNA is left out and the CDR3 is given as listed by TCRdb. The rearrangement uses TRBV28 and TRBJ1-4; the D segment call TRBD1 is taken from the table without a DNA check. Counting both end residues, the CDR3 totals 12 amino acids. Germline V gene data show CDR1 as MDHEN and CDR2 as SYDVKM. CDR3 region: CASSFFGTGAAF.

This clonotype was seen ten or more times. V and J are TRBV7-7 and TRBJ2-5; the D gene could be TRBD1 or TRBD2 (5 bases each). This CDR3 has 15 residues. Germline CDR1 SSHAT, CDR2 FNYEAQ (reference sequence). The CDR3 DNA is TGTGCTAGCCCATCCGGGGCAGGGTTCGGAGAGACCCAGTACTTC. Protein sequence: CASPSGAGFGETQYF.

This clonotype was detected a few times. The chain joins TRBV11-3 to TRBJ2-3, with TRBD2 matching over 7 bases. Germline CDR1 SGHNT, CDR2 YENEEA. The trim removed 5 bases at V and 3 bases at J, leaving 8 bases unmatched. CDR3 length: 15 residues. CDR3 in DNA: TGTGCCAGCAGCCCCGGGGACTATAAGACAGATACGCAGTATTTT. This translates into CASSPGDYKTDTQYF.

V and J are TRBV6-1 and TRBJ2-3; maybe TRBD1 (5 bases). Looked up from germline, CDR1 is MNHNS and CDR2 is SASEGT. CDR3 length: 17 amino acids. The V end was cut by 2 bases, the J end by 2 bases, with 17 bases between. CDR3 loop: CASSEFGGRTNTDTQYF. The CDR3 region has the DNA TGTGCCAGCAGTGAATTCGGCGGAAGGACAAACACAGATACGCAGTATTTT.

The chain recombines TRBV7-8 with TRBJ2-3; 7 nucleotides agree with TRBD1. J was trimmed by 2 bases and V by 3 bases; bases with no gene match: 8. The CDR3 extends over 16 amino acids. CDR1 is SGHVS and CDR2 is FQNEAQ in the germline V gene. This CDR3 is CASSFLDRRNTDTQYF. The CDR3 nucleotides read TGTGCCAGCAGCTTCCTGGACAGGAGGAACACAGATACGCAGTATTTT.

In DNA form, the CDR3 reads TGTGCCAGCAGCTTAGATGAGCAAGTAGCCTACGAGCAGTACTTC. This encodes CASSLDEQVAYEQYF. The genes are TRBV11-2 and TRBJ2-7; no definite D call. The CDR3 runs 15 residues. Trimming stripped 0 bases from V and 2 bases from J, with 11 bases between. The germline V gene has CDR1 SGHAT and CDR2 FQNNGV.

This clonotype was seen repeatedly, ten times or more. The rearrangement uses TRBV12-3 or TRBV12-4 and TRBJ1-3, with TRBD1 identical over 9 bases. The ends lost 5 bases at V and 7 bases at J; junction bases unmatched: 12. The length of the CDR3 is 16 residues. CDR3 DNA: TGTGCCAGCAGTACCCTCCCCGGGACAGGGACGAACACCATATATTTT. Encoded protein: CASSTLPGTGTNTIYF.

This clonotype turned up a few times. The chain couples TRBV5-1 to TRBJ2-5; 15 bases align to TRBD2. Germline CDR1 SGHRS, CDR2 YFSETQ. This CDR3 has 17 residues. V trimming: 4 bases; J trimming: 3 bases; junction bases outside the gene matches: 7. CDR3 protein: CASSPFGLAGGKETQYF. DNA of the CDR3: TGCGCCAGCAGCCCATTCGGACTAGCGGGGGGGAAAGAGACCCAGTACTTC.

In its sample, this clonotype was seen a few times. The chain's CDR3 is CSVARGSGSVEQFF. DNA for the CDR3: TGCAGCGTTGCCCGAGGGTCCGGATCAGTAGAGCAGTTCTTC. This chain uses TRBV29-1 with TRBJ2-1; possible D gene TRBD2, 5 bases. The V end was cut by 4 bases, the J end by 10 bases, with 20 bases between. CDR1 and CDR2 from the germline V gene are SQVTM and ANQGSEA. The CDR3 is 14 residues long.

The chain links TRBV10-3 to TRBJ2-7; tentative D call: TRBD2 (5 bases). Germline V CDR1 and CDR2: ENHRY, SYGVKD. The V gene lost 0 bases and the J gene lost 6 bases, with 12 bases spanning the gap. The CDR3 is made up of 14 amino acids. CDR3 nucleotide sequence: TGTGCCATCAGTGAGTCAATGAGGGTATCCGAGCAGTACTTC. Residues: CAISESMRVSEQYF.

This clonotype came up many times. The rearrangement joins TRBV13 to TRBJ1-1; 8 positions agree with TRBD1. The ends lost 2 bases at V and 7 bases at J; junction bases unmatched: 3. This CDR3 contains 13 residues. Germline V CDR1 and CDR2: PRHDT, FYEKMQ (reference sequence). The CDR3 reads CASSLQGAREAFF. The CDR3 DNA sequence: TGTGCCAGCAGCTTACAGGGGGCGCGTGAAGCTTTCTTT.

The chain joins TRBV11-2 to TRBJ1-2; D gene uncertain. There are 13 residues in the CDR3. The V end lost 1 base, the J end lost 5 bases, and 8 bases lay between the germline ends. Germline CDR1 SGHAT, CDR2 FQNNGV. The CDR3 DNA follows: TGTGCCAGCAGCTTAGCCCAGACATATGGCTACACCTTC. Amino acid sequence: CASSLAQTYGYTF.

The chain has TRBV20-1 and TRBJ1-3; D not resolved. The germline CDR1 and CDR2 sequences are DFQATT and SNEGSKA (reference sequence). This CDR3 contains 13 residues. V gave up 6 bases and J gave up 3 bases, with 12 bases separating them. CDR3 DNA sequence: TGCAGTGCCCCTGGTTACAATGGAAACACCATATATTTT. Translated, it gives CSAPGYNGNTIYF.

J is TRBJ1-1 and V is TRBV6-1, with D tentatively TRBD1 (6 bases). The germline CDR1 and CDR2 sequences are MNHNS and SASEGT. V lost 11 bases, J lost 5 bases, and 33 bases lay in between. The CDR3 runs to 18 residues. Here the CDR3 DNA reads TGTGCCGCTAGGACGGGGGCCAAGGTCAATGGTGAGTGGACTGAAGCTTTCTTT. This encodes CAARTGAKVNGEWTEAFF.

The rearrangement links TRBV6-1 to TRBJ1-1, with unresolved D. The ends were cut back, 4 bases at V and 1 base at J, with 10 bases in the middle. The CDR3 sequence is 14 residues long. Germline values: CDR1 MNHNS, CDR2 SASEGT. The CDR3 nucleotides read TGTGCCAGCAGTGTGGAGTGGGGGAACACTGAAGCTTTCTTT. This sequence encodes CASSVEWGNTEAFF.

This clonotype was counted between two and nine times. The chain links TRBV4-3 to TRBJ2-7, with D possibly being TRBD1 or TRBD2 (5 bases each). Per germline, CDR1 LGHNA and CDR2 YSLEER. The CDR3 sequence is 15 residues long. V was cut by 1 base and J by 2 bases, with 12 bases left in between. The CDR3 nucleotides are TGCGCCAGCAGCCAAGGAGGCACGGGGCCCTACGAGCAGTACTTC. Encoded protein: CASSQGGTGPYEQYF.

The chain joins TRBV2 to TRBJ2-7; no clear D gene. This CDR3 has 13 residues. The V end lost 0 bases, the J end lost 5 bases, and 8 bases lay between the germline ends. Germline V gene data show CDR1 as SNHLY and CDR2 as FYNNEI. The CDR3 DNA follows: TGTGCCAGCAGTGAAGCGTCGAATGACGAGCAGTACTTC. Protein sequence: CASSEASNDEQYF.

Many counts were recorded for this clonotype. The V call is TRBV5-1, the J call TRBJ2-2; D call uncertain. This CDR3 comprises 15 residues. Looked up from germline, CDR1 is SGHRS and CDR2 is YFSETQ. Trimming removed 4 bases at V and 3 bases at J, with 13 bases between. CDR3 in DNA: TGCGCCAGCAGCCCGACACTCCAGGACACCGGGGAGCTGTTTTTT. It translates to CASSPTLQDTGELFF.

This sequence joins TRBV11-2 and TRBJ1-1, with 12 bases that match TRBD1. CDR1 is SGHAT, CDR2 FQNNGV, per germline. V shed 5 bases and J 1 base; nucleotides not matched to a gene: 5. The CDR3 runs 16 residues. Here the CDR3 reads CASSTWDRGQNTEAFF. CDR3 bases: TGTGCCAGCAGCACCTGGGACAGGGGGCAGAACACTGAAGCTTTCTTT. The full variable domain, in which reference TRBV11-2 and TRBJ1-1 provide the parts outside the CDR3, is EAGVAQSPRYKIIEKRQSVAFWCNPISGHATLYWYQQILGQGPKLLIQFQNNGVVDDSQLPKDRFSAERLKGVDSTLKIQPAKLEDSAVYLCASSTWDRGQNTEAFFGQGTRLTVV.

In its sample, this clonotype was seen a few times. This chain connects TRBV11-2 to TRBJ1-6; no firm D call. CDR1 is SGHAT, CDR2 FQNNGV, per germline. The CDR3 loop spans 16 amino acids. Trimming pared 2 bases from V and 0 bases from J, leaving 8 bases between. DNA for the CDR3: TGTGCCAGCAGCTTAATTGGGAGCTCCTATAATTCACCCCTCCACTTT. Translating gives CASSLIGSSYNSPLHF.

This clonotype was recorded a few times. The J gene is TRBJ1-5, the V gene TRBV15, with TRBD1 matching 7 bases. Germline loops: CDR1 LNHNV, CDR2 YYDKDF (reference sequence). The CDR3 sequence is 15 residues long. J gave up 2 bases and V 4 bases, and 5 bases lay outside the gene matches. The CDR3 bases are TGTGCCACCAGCACCCGACAGGGAGGCAATCAGCCCCAGCATTTT. Protein product: CATSTRQGGNQPQHF.

This clonotype was found many times. This chain links TRBV29-1 with TRBJ2-1; 9 nucleotides align to TRBD1. The germline gives CDR1 SQVTM, CDR2 ANQGSEA. CDR3 length equals 15 residues. V was clipped by 6 bases and J by 7 bases; unmatched bases: 13. CDR3 region: CSVPAGQGRNNEQFF. DNA for the CDR3: TGCAGCGTCCCCGCGGGACAGGGACGTAATAATGAGCAGTTCTTC.

This clonotype appeared many times. This chain joins TRBV9 and TRBJ1-5; D gene unclear. This CDR3 is built from 13 residues. CDR1 SGDLS and CDR2 YYNGEE come from the germline V gene. V lost 1 base to trimming and J lost 5 bases, with 7 bases between them. In DNA form, the CDR3 reads TGTGCCAGCAGCGTATCGAGTGATCAGCCCCAGCATTTT. Translating gives CASSVSSDQPQHF.

This clonotype appeared a few times. The chain carries TRBV29-1 and TRBJ2-3, with 8 bases aligning to TRBD2. The J segment lost 3 bases and the V segment lost 6 bases, leaving 5 bases of the junction unmatched. Germline-derived CDR1 and CDR2 are SQVTM and ANQGSEA. The CDR3 covers 13 residues. CDR3 sequence (DNA): TGCAGCGTACCCAGCGGGGGAACAGATACGCAGTATTTT. Translated, it gives CSVPSGGTDTQYF.

CDR3 amino acids: CASRATGGARTEAFF. The CDR3 region has the DNA TGCGCCAGCAGGGCGACAGGGGGCGCGAGAACTGAAGCTTTCTTT. The chain joins TRBV5-1 to TRBJ1-1; 10 nucleotides align to TRBD1. This CDR3 has 15 amino acids. Germline CDR1 is SGHRS and CDR2 is YFSETQ. The V gene end was trimmed by 5 bases and the J gene end by 5 bases; junction bases not matched to a gene: 9. The variable domain in full, completed from reference TRBV5-1 and TRBJ1-1, reads KAGVTQTPRYLIKTRGQQVTLSCSPISGHRSVSWYQQTPGQGLQFLFEYFSETQRNKGNFPGRFSGRQFSNSRSEMNVSTLELGDSALYLCASRATGGARTEAFFGQGTRLTVV.

The gene calls are TRBV5-6 and TRBJ1-1; 10 nucleotides align to TRBD1. This CDR3 has 14 residues. The trim removed 4 bases at V and 6 bases at J, leaving 6 bases unmatched. CDR1 is SGHDT and CDR2 is YYEEEE in the germline V gene. Written as DNA, the CDR3 is TGTGCCAGCAGCCGACGGACAGGGGGGGCTGAAGCTTTCTTT. Its translation: CASSRRTGGAEAFF.

The chain employs TRBV6-5 and TRBJ1-2, with D perhaps matching TRBD1 (6 bases). The CDR3 covers 16 residues. Germline loops: CDR1 MNHEY, CDR2 SVGAGI. The V end lost 2 bases, the J end lost 3 bases, and 16 bases lay between the germline ends. The CDR3 DNA reads TGTGCCAGCAGTTACAGTACTAGGGGGATAGACTATGGCTACACCTTC. As protein: CASSYSTRGIDYGYTF.

This clonotype was recorded a few times. This rearrangement joins TRBV21-1 to TRBJ1-2; the table's D gene call, TRBD1, was not cross checked with the DNA. TRBV21-1 is a documented pseudogene. There are 18 residues in the CDR3. This chain's CDR3 is CASSKPFIGQWADYGYTF. In DNA, the CDR3 is TGTGCCAGCAGCAAACCTTTTATAGGACAGTGGGCGGACTATGGCTACACCTTC.

This clonotype was counted many times. This sequence joins TRBV6-2 or TRBV6-3 and TRBJ2-1; TRBD1 matches 10 bases. V was clipped by 2 bases and J by 8 bases; unmatched bases: 6. CDR1 and CDR2 (germline): MNHEY, SVGEGT. The CDR3 has 15 amino acids. CDR3 sequence (DNA): TGTGCCAGCAGTTACCCCGGGACAGGGGTGGATGAGCAGTTCTTC. Its translation: CASSYPGTGVDEQFF.